Listed here are 17 T cell receptor beta chains from one sample, sequenced in a study of blood T cell repertoires in COVID-19. The table came from immunoSEQ multiplex PCR; TCRdb's copy has only in-frame clones and leaves some out. In the table there are about 220,000 clones, 80% to 90% of which are singletons. Sequenced input: peripheral blood. The receptors derive from a man under 40 with active or convalescent COVID-19.

This clone has just one count. The chain is built from TRBV2 and TRBJ2-5, with D unclear. V gave up 2 bases and J gave up 1 base, with 8 bases separating them. The germline CDR1 and CDR2 sequences are SNHLY and FYNNEI. The CDR3 is 14 residues long. This CDR3 reads CASSERVGQETQYF. CDR3 DNA sequence: TGTGCCAGCAGTGAACGGGTGGGCCAAGAGACCCAGTACTTC.

The V call is TRBV7-2, the J call TRBJ2-3; 10 positions agree with TRBD2. Per the germline V gene, CDR1 is SGHTA and CDR2 is FQGNSA. The CDR3 covers 16 residues. Trimming removed 5 bases from V and 5 bases from J; junction bases left unmatched: 10. The CDR3 here is CASSPQRGGRRDTQYF. The CDR3 DNA is TGTGCCAGCAGCCCTCAGCGGGGGGGCCGTAGAGATACGCAGTATTTT.

The V gene is TRBV5-6, the J gene TRBJ1-6, with D perhaps matching TRBD1 (5 bases). There are 16 residues in the CDR3. Germline V gene data show CDR1 as SGHDT and CDR2 as YYEEEE. Trimming pared 3 bases from V and 8 bases from J, leaving 18 bases between. DNA for the CDR3: TGTGCCAGCAGCTATCTACAGGTCGGCGGCTATTCACCCCTCCACTTT. Protein product: CASSYLQVGGYSPLHF.

The chain has TRBV18 and TRBJ2-4, with D possibly matching TRBD1 (5 bases). The germline V gene encodes CDR1 KGHSH and CDR2 LQKENI. V lost 6 bases to trimming and J lost 3 bases, with 21 bases between them. CDR3 length: 17 amino acids. The CDR3 here is CASSPRAPGMGKNIQYF. DNA for the CDR3: TGTGCCAGCTCCCCCAGAGCCCCAGGGATGGGCAAAAACATTCAGTACTTC.

J is TRBJ2-7 and V is TRBV30; D gene ambiguous. This CDR3 comprises 11 residues. Germline CDR1 and CDR2: GTSNPN and SVGIG (reference sequence). Trimming stripped 4 bases from V and 4 bases from J, with 8 bases between. CDR3 bases: TGTGCCTGGACAGGCCTGTACGAGCAGTACTTC. Translated, it gives CAWTGLYEQYF.

This chain links TRBV5-6 with TRBJ1-5, with 11 nucleotides matching TRBD1. The CDR3 is 15 amino acids. V lost 3 bases to trimming and J lost 6 bases; unmatched junction nucleotides: 5. CDR1 and CDR2 from the germline V gene are SGHDT and YYEEEE. CDR3 DNA: TGTGCCAGCAGCTGGACAGGGGGCAGTGGTCAGCCCCAGCATTTT. Translated, it gives CASSWTGGSGQPQHF.

The V gene is TRBV28, the J gene TRBJ1-4, with D possibly TRBD1 on 5 matching bases. V was cut by 4 bases and J by 3 bases, with 15 bases left in between. There are 16 residues in the CDR3. Per germline, CDR1 MDHEN and CDR2 SYDVKM. In nucleotides, the CDR3 is TGTGCCAGCAGTTCCGCAGGGAAACGGCCTAATGAAAAACTGTTTTTT. Protein product: CASSSAGKRPNEKLFF.

This chain connects TRBV7-2 to TRBJ1-3, with a weak D call TRBD1 (6 bases). Germline CDR1 reads SGHTA; CDR2 reads FQGNSA. The V end lost 5 bases, the J end lost 0 bases, and 14 bases lay between the germline ends. The CDR3 has 16 amino acids. CDR3 in DNA: TGTGCCAGCAGCACGGTGGGGGCCCTCTCTGGAAACACCATATATTTT. Residues: CASSTVGALSGNTIYF.

This clone was counted many times. CDR3: CASSEGQVKAGAFF. Written as DNA, the CDR3 is TGTGCCAGCTCAGAGGGACAGGTCAAGGCCGGAGCTTTCTTT. J is TRBJ1-1 and V is TRBV18; 8 nucleotides match TRBD1. V shed 5 bases and J 10 bases; nucleotides not matched to a gene: 12. The CDR3 totals 14 residues. Germline assignment: CDR1 KGHSH and CDR2 LQKENI.

This clone was seen just once. The chain employs TRBV19 and TRBJ1-2; TRBD1 matches at 9 bases. V lost 5 bases to trimming and J lost 5 bases; unmatched junction nucleotides: 6. The CDR3 extends over 14 amino acids. Germline V gene sequence: CDR1 LNHDA, CDR2 SQIVND (reference sequence). DNA of the CDR3: TGTGCCAGTAGTTTTTCGGACAGGGGATATGGCTACACCTTC. This gives the protein CASSFSDRGYGYTF. Full variable domain (missing parts from reference TRBV19 and TRBJ1-2): DGGITQSPKYLFRKEGQNVTLSCEQNLNHDAMYWYRQDPGQGLRLIYYSQIVNDFQKGDIAEGYSVSREKKESFPLTVTSAQKNPTAFYLCASSFSDRGYGYTFGSGTRLTVV.

The chain couples TRBV7-6 to TRBJ2-3, with 7 bases aligning to TRBD2. V was clipped by 2 bases and J by 8 bases; unmatched bases: 10. CDR3 length: 15 amino acids. Germline lookup yields CDR1 SGHVS and CDR2 FNYEAQ. For the CDR3, the DNA is TGTGCCAGCAGCTTATTACCCAGCGGGGAGGGTACGCAGTATTTT. Translated: CASSLLPSGEGTQYF.

The chain is built from TRBV28 and TRBJ2-7, with 7 bases identical to TRBD1. V gave up 2 bases and J gave up 5 bases; unmatched junction bases: 18. The length of the CDR3 is 18 residues. Per germline, CDR1 MDHEN and CDR2 SYDVKM. CDR3 sequence (DNA): TGTGCCAGCAGTTTACGTTCTCTAGCCCGGGACAGAGGGCACGAGCAGTACTTC. Residues: CASSLRSLARDRGHEQYF.

Only one count was recorded for this clone. J is TRBJ2-1 and V is TRBV7-6; 10 positions match TRBD2. The ends lost 5 bases at V and 4 bases at J; junction bases unmatched: 5. In germline, CDR1 is SGHVS, CDR2 FNYEAQ. The CDR3 spans 15 residues. The CDR3 nucleotides read TGTGCCAGCAGCACACTAGCGGGGCTATACAATGAGCAGTTCTTC. It translates to CASSTLAGLYNEQFF. Looking up the rest from reference TRBV7-6 and TRBJ2-1 gives the full variable domain: GAGVSQSPRYKVTKRGQDVALRCDPISGHVSLYWYRQALGQGPEFLTYFNYEAQQDKSGLPNDRFSAERPEGSISTLTIQRTEQRDSAMYRCASSTLAGLYNEQFFGPGTRLTVL.

CDR3 in amino acids: CASSPGQGAGYTF. For the CDR3, the DNA is TGTGCCAGCTCACCCGGACAGGGTGCTGGCTACACCTTC. The V and J genes are TRBV18 and TRBJ1-2; 8 bases are a match to TRBD1. This CDR3 region has 13 residues. After removal of 3 bases from V and 7 bases from J, the junction contained 4 bases not matched to a gene. CDR1 and CDR2 from the germline V gene are KGHSH and LQKENI. The variable domain in full, completed from reference TRBV18 and TRBJ1-2, reads NAGVMQNPRHLVRRRGQEARLRCSPMKGHSHVYWYRQLPEEGLKFMVYLQKENIIDESGMPKERFSAEFPKEGPSILRIQQVVRGDSAAYFCASSPGQGAGYTFGSGTRLTVV.

The chain is built from TRBV4-3 and TRBJ2-1; 7 nucleotides align to TRBD1. The CDR3 is 16 residues long. Germline-derived CDR1 and CDR2 are LGHNA and YSLEER. Germline trimming cut 5 bases from V and 4 bases from J; bases unmatched to any gene: 11. The CDR3 coding sequence is TGCGCCAGCAGCTCCGACGTCAGGGGGTTATACAATGAGCAGTTCTTC. This gives the protein CASSSDVRGLYNEQFF.

CDR3 DNA: TGCGCCAGCAGCCAAGATTGGGGACTAGCGGGGGGGCAGTTCTTC. Its translation: CASSQDWGLAGGQFF. This rearrangement joins TRBV4-3 to TRBJ2-1; 15 nucleotides agree with TRBD2. The CDR3 loop spans 15 amino acids. With 0 bases clipped from V and 12 bases from J, the junction kept 3 bases outside the gene matches. CDR1 is LGHNA and CDR2 is YSLEER in the germline V gene.

This CDR3 is CASSSGTSGKLLDEQYF. The DNA of the CDR3 is TGTGCCAGCAGCTCCGGGACTAGCGGGAAGTTGCTGGACGAGCAGTACTTC. The V gene is TRBV7-9, the J gene TRBJ2-7; 13 bases match TRBD2. The CDR3 totals 17 residues. The germline gives CDR1 SEHNR, CDR2 FQNEAQ (reference sequence). Trimming removed 4 bases from V and 5 bases from J; junction bases left unmatched: 11. Based on the CDR3 plus reference TRBV7-9 and TRBJ2-7, the full variable domain is DTGVSQNPRHKITKRGQNVTFRCDPISEHNRLYWYRQTLGQGPEFLTYFQNEAQLEKSRLLSDRFSAERPKGSFSTLEIQRTEQGDSAMYLCASSSGTSGKLLDEQYFGPGTRLTVT.